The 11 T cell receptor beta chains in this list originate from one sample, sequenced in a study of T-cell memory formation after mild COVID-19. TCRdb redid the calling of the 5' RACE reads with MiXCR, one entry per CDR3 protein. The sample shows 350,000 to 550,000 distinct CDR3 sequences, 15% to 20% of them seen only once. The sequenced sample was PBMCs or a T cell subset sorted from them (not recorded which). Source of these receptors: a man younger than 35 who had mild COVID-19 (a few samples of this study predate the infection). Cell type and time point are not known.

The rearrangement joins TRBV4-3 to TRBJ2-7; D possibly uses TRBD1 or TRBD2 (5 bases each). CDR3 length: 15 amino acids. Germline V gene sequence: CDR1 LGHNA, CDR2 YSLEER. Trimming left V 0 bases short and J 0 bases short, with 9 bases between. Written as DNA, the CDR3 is TGCGCCAGCAGCCAAGAAGAGGGGAGCTCCTACGAGCAGTACTTC. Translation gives CASSQEEGSSYEQYF.

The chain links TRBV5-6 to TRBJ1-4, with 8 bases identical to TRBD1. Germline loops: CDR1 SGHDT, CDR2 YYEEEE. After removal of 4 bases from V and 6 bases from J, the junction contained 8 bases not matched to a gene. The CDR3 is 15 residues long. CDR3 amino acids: CASSAPQTGDEKLFF. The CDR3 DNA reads TGTGCCAGCAGCGCTCCTCAGACAGGGGATGAAAAACTGTTTTTT.

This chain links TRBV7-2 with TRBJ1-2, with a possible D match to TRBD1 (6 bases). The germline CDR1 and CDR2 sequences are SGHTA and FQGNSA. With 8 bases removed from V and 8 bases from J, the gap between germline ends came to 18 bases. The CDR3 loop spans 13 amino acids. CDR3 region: CASVGGGKRGYTF. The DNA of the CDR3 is TGTGCCAGCGTCGGAGGGGGTAAAAGGGGCTACACCTTC.

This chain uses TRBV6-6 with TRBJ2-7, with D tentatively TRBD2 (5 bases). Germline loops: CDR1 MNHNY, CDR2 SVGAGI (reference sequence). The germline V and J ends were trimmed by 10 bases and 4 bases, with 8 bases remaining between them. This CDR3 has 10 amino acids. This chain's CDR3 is CATGDYEQYF. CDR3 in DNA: TGTGCCACCGGGGATTACGAGCAGTACTTC.

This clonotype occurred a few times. CDR3 loop: CASSLRHEQFF. CDR3 bases: TGTGCCAGCAGCTTAAGGCATGAGCAGTTCTTC. V is TRBV13 and J is TRBJ2-1; no clear D. V lost 2 bases and J lost 8, with 4 bases in between. The CDR3 sequence is 11 residues long. Per the germline V gene, CDR1 is PRHDT and CDR2 is FYEKMQ (reference sequence). Together with reference TRBV13 and TRBJ2-1, the CDR3 gives the full variable domain: AAGVIQSPRHLIKEKRETATLKCYPIPRHDTVYWYQQGPGQDPQFLISFYEKMQSDKGSIPDRFSAQQFSDYHSELNMSSLELGDSALYFCASSLRHEQFFGPGTRLTVL.

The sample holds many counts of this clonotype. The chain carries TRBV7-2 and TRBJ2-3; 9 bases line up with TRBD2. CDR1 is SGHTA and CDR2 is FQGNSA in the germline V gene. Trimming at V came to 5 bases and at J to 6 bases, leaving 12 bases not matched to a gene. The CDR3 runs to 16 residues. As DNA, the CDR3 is TGTGCCAGCAGCGACACTCGCGGGGGGGCCAGGGATACGCAGTATTTT. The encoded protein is CASSDTRGGARDTQYF.

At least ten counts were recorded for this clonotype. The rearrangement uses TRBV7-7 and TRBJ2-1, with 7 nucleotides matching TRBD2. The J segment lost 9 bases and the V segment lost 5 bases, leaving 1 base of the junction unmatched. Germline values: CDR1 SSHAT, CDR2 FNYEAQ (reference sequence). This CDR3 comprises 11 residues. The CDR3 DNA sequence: TGTGCCAGCAGCGGCGGGGGTGAGCAGTTCTTC. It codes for CASSGGGEQFF.

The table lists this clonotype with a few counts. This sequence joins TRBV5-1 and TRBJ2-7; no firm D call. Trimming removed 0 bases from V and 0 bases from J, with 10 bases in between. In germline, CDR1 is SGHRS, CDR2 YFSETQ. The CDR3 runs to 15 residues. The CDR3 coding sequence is TGCGCCAGCAGCTTGGTGTCCGCGCCCTCCTACGAGCAGTACTTC. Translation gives CASSLVSAPSYEQYF.

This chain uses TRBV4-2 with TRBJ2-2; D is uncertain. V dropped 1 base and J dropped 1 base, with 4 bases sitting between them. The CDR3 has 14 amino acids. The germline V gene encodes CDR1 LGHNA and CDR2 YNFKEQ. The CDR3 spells CASSQVRNTGELFF. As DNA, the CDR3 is TGTGCCAGCAGCCAAGTGAGGAACACCGGGGAGCTGTTTTTT.

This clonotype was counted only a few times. The DNA for the CDR3 is TGTGCCAGCAGCTTAGATCCTGGGCCCCATTACGAGCAGTACTTC. This translates into CASSLDPGPHYEQYF. The chain joins TRBV11-2 to TRBJ2-7; the D is unclear. The ends were cut back, 0 bases at V and 4 bases at J, with 13 bases in the middle. The germline V gene encodes CDR1 SGHAT and CDR2 FQNNGV. The CDR3 extends over 15 amino acids.

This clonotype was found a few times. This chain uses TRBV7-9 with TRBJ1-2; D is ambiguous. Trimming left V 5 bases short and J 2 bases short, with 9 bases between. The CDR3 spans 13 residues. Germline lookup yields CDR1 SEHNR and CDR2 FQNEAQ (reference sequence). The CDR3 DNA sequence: TGTGCCAGCAGCCCCACAGTCAACTATGGCTACACCTTC. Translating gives CASSPTVNYGYTF.